These 20 T cell receptor beta chains share one sample of origin, sequenced in a study of identical twins. TCRdb re-derived calls from the 5' RACE reads in MiXCR, one entry per CDR3 protein. The repertoire includes 400,000 to 650,000 distinct CDR3 sequences, around 20% of them detected once, and 0.91% sits in the top ten. These data were also filed under a second study, of T cells expressing NK-cell markers.

Material for sequencing was CD4+ T cells sorted from blood. The receptors were sampled from a woman between 18 and 29 years old in good health.

This clonotype showed up just a few times. This sequence joins TRBV27 and TRBJ2-7; D might be TRBD1 or TRBD2, each matching 6 bases. Trimming shortened V by 4 bases and J by 7 bases, and 20 bases separated the two germline ends. Per the germline V gene, CDR1 is MNHEY and CDR2 is SMNVEV (reference sequence). This CDR3 comprises 15 residues. The CDR3 nucleotides are TGTGCCAGCAGTTCTGGACAGCCCGGGGCGGGGGAGCAGTACTTC. Protein product: CASSSGQPGAGEQYF.

The genes are TRBV5-1 and TRBJ2-1, with a tentative D call TRBD1 (6 bases). The CDR3 is 16 residues long. Trimming took 3 bases from V and 1 from J, leaving 14 bases between them. CDR1 is SGHRS and CDR2 is YFSETQ in the germline V gene. CDR3 coding DNA: TGCGCCAGCAGCTCAGGACAGACGGTTTCCTACAATGAGCAGTTCTTC. It yields the protein CASSSGQTVSYNEQFF.

The chain couples TRBV20-1 to TRBJ2-3; 12 bases align to TRBD2. With 6 bases clipped from V and 5 bases from J, the junction kept 9 bases outside the gene matches. CDR1 DFQATT and CDR2 SNEGSKA come from the germline V gene (reference sequence). This CDR3 is 15 amino acids long. The CDR3 region is CSAERLAGEGDTQYF. In DNA form, the CDR3 reads TGCAGTGCAGAGAGACTAGCGGGGGAGGGAGATACGCAGTATTTT.

This clonotype was recorded a few times. V usage is TRBV5-1 and J usage is TRBJ1-1; the D gene is possibly TRBD1 (5 bases). Deletions cut 3 bases from V and 1 base from J, with 19 bases between. The CDR3 runs 17 residues. The germline CDR1 and CDR2 sequences are SGHRS and YFSETQ. CDR3 in amino acids: CASSSGGNRARNTEAFF. The CDR3 DNA follows: TGCGCCAGCAGCTCGGGGGGAAATCGCGCCAGGAACACTGAAGCTTTCTTT.

This chain links TRBV2 with TRBJ2-7, with TRBD2 identical over 8 bases. J was trimmed by 7 bases and V by 8 bases; bases with no gene match: 7. The CDR3 has 12 amino acids. CDR1 is SNHLY, CDR2 FYNNEI, per germline. CDR3 coding DNA: TGTGCCAGCGTCCGGGAGGGTCGGGAGCAGTACTTC. It codes for CASVREGREQYF.

This clonotype has a handful of counts. The J gene is TRBJ2-1, the V gene TRBV9; 8 bases are a match to TRBD2. The CDR3 covers 13 residues. V lost 3 bases to trimming and J lost 12 bases; unmatched junction nucleotides: 8. Germline V gene lookup returns CDR1 SGDLS and CDR2 YYNGEE. The CDR3 bases are TGTGCCAGCAGCGGTAGCGGGAAGTCGTTGCAGTTCTTC. Protein product: CASSGSGKSLQFF.

The CDR3 region is CASRVLDGAQHF. CDR3 bases: TGTGCCAGCAGGGTCTTGGACGGGGCCCAGCATTTT. The V and J genes are TRBV2 and TRBJ1-5; no clear D gene. The CDR3 spans 12 residues. Germline V CDR1 and CDR2: SNHLY, FYNNEI. V lost 6 bases, J lost 11 bases, and 14 bases lay in between.

The chain has TRBV20-1 and TRBJ2-1, with 12 bases that match TRBD2. Trimming cost V 6 bases and J 10 bases; bases outside gene matches: 10. CDR1 and CDR2 (germline): DFQATT, SNEGSKA (reference sequence). The CDR3 is 14 residues long. CDR3: CSALGLAGAWEQFF. CDR3 DNA sequence: TGCAGTGCACTGGGACTAGCGGGCGCCTGGGAGCAGTTCTTC.

J is TRBJ2-2 and V is TRBV6-2 or TRBV6-3, with D perhaps TRBD1 (6 bases). The V and J ends lost 8 bases and 9 bases respectively, with 22 bases between them. This CDR3 comprises 15 residues. Germline V gene lookup returns CDR1 MNHEY and CDR2 SVGEGT. The CDR3 region has the DNA TGTGCCAGCGGATCCGGGACACCGAGGTTAAGGGAGCTGTTTTTT. Translating it yields CASGSGTPRLRELFF.

The J gene is TRBJ2-7, the V gene TRBV20-1, with 13 bases matching TRBD2. CDR1 and CDR2 (germline): DFQATT, SNEGSKA (reference sequence). The CDR3 runs 17 residues. With 2 bases clipped from V and 4 bases from J, the junction kept 11 bases outside the gene matches. CDR3 bases: TGCAGTGCTAGACACCACGACGGGACTAGCGGGATGTACGAGCAGTACTTC. The encoded protein is CSARHHDGTSGMYEQYF.

V is TRBV20-1 and J is TRBJ2-7; D is ambiguous. Deletions cut 2 bases from V and 6 bases from J, with 11 bases between. Germline V gene data show CDR1 as DFQATT and CDR2 as SNEGSKA (reference sequence). The CDR3 has 12 amino acids. CDR3 amino acids: CSARHGVGEQYF. The CDR3 DNA reads TGCAGTGCTAGACATGGAGTGGGCGAGCAGTACTTC.

The chain joins TRBV7-2 to TRBJ2-3; tentatively, D is TRBD1 (6 bases). This CDR3 is 14 amino acids long. Germline CDR1 and CDR2: SGHTA and FQGNSA. The V gene lost 5 bases and the J gene lost 2 bases, with 11 bases spanning the gap. This CDR3 reads CASSRDTHTDTQYF. CDR3 DNA sequence: TGTGCCAGCAGCCGGGACACCCACACAGATACGCAGTATTTT.

V is TRBV18 and J is TRBJ2-4; D is perhaps TRBD2 (6 bases). The CDR3 consists of 16 residues. Germline CDR1 reads KGHSH; CDR2 reads LQKENI. V was shortened by 2 bases and J by 1 base, with 12 bases between the two germline ends. Here the CDR3 DNA reads TGTGCCAGCTCACCATGGGGGGTTTCGGCCAAAAACATTCAGTACTTC. Its protein product is CASSPWGVSAKNIQYF.

The chain joins TRBV7-3 to TRBJ2-1; TRBD2 matches at 7 bases. This CDR3 spans 15 amino acids. Trimming took 0 bases from V and 5 from J; bases not matched to a gene: 4. Germline V gives CDR1 SGHTA, CDR2 FQGTGA. In DNA form, the CDR3 reads TGTGCCAGCAGCTTAACCGGGACTATACACAATGAGCAGTTCTTC. Encoded protein: CASSLTGTIHNEQFF.

A few counts support this clonotype. The chain has TRBV18 and TRBJ2-7; TRBD2 is a possible D gene (5 bases). V shed 4 bases and J shed 3 bases, with 19 bases lying between them. CDR3 length: 16 residues. Germline V lookup: CDR1 KGHSH, CDR2 LQKENI. The CDR3 loop is CASSRLPGRIGYEQYF. The CDR3 bases are TGTGCCAGCTCACGCCTTCCGGGGAGAATTGGCTACGAGCAGTACTTC.

This clonotype was counted between two and nine times. The chain has TRBV5-1 and TRBJ2-1; TRBD2 aligns across 7 bases. Germline V gene sequence: CDR1 SGHRS, CDR2 YFSETQ. The CDR3 length is 15 residues. V dropped 4 bases and J dropped 4; count of bases not matched to a gene: 8. CDR3: CASSPREVKYNEQFF. The CDR3, as DNA: TGCGCCAGCAGCCCACGGGAGGTCAAGTACAATGAGCAGTTCTTC.

The CDR3 coding sequence is TGTGCCATCAGTTCACTCACTCGCCCCTATGGCTACACCTTC. Its protein product is CAISSLTRPYGYTF. This chain uses TRBV10-3 with TRBJ1-2; D remains unclear. V was pared by 5 bases and J by 4 bases, with 14 bases between. The germline CDR1 and CDR2 sequences are ENHRY and SYGVKD. The CDR3 extends over 14 amino acids.

The CDR3 DNA follows: TGCGCCAGCAGCTCGGCTACTAGCGGGTTCACAGATACGCAGTATTTT. It yields the protein CASSSATSGFTDTQYF. The chain couples TRBV5-1 to TRBJ2-3; 9 bases are a match to TRBD2. Germline V gene sequence: CDR1 SGHRS, CDR2 YFSETQ. CDR3 length: 16 amino acids. V was pared by 3 bases and J by 2 bases, with 7 bases of the junction left unmatched. Full variable domain (remainder filled in from reference TRBV5-1 and TRBJ2-3): KAGVTQTPRYLIKTRGQQVTLSCSPISGHRSVSWYQQTPGQGLQFLFEYFSETQRNKGNFPGRFSGRQFSNSRSEMNVSTLELGDSALYLCASSSATSGFTDTQYFGPGTRLTVL.

This clonotype came up many times. V usage is TRBV7-2 and J usage is TRBJ2-5, with TRBD2 matching 7 bases. The germline V gene has CDR1 SGHTA and CDR2 FQGNSA. J lost 12 bases, V lost 2 bases, and 9 bases had no gene match. The CDR3 is 13 amino acids. The CDR3 DNA follows: TGTGCCAGCAGCTTAACCCGGGAGGAGGAGGAGTACTTC. Protein sequence: CASSLTREEEEYF.

V is TRBV25-1 and J is TRBJ1-2; D unresolved. The CDR3 spans 12 residues. CDR1 is MGHDK, CDR2 SYGVNS, per germline. The V end was cut by 6 bases, the J end by 5 bases, with 10 bases between. Here the CDR3 DNA reads TGTGCCAGCAGCGCGACGGAGTATGGCTACACCTTC. Translated: CASSATEYGYTF.